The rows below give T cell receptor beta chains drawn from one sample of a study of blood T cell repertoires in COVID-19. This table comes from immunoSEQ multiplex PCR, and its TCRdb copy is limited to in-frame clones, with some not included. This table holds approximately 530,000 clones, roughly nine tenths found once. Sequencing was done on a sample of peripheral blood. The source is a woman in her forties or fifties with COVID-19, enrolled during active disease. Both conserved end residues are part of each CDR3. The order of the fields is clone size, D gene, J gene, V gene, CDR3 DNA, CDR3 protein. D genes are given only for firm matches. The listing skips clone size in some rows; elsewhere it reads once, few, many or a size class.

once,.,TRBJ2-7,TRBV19,TGTGCCAGTAGTCCAGGATATGGTGAAACCTACGAGCAGTACTTC,CASSPGYGETYEQYF
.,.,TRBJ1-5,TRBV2,TGTGCCAGCAGTGAGTGGTCCAGGGTTCATCAGCCCCAGCATTTT,CASSEWSRVHQPQHF
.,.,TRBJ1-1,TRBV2,TGTGCCAGCAGGGCGTTCGGGGACACTGAAGCTTTCTTT,CASRAFGDTEAFF
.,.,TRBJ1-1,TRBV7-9,TGTGCCAGCAGCTTTGTACAGGGATGGAGCACTGAAGCTTTCTTT,CASSFVQGWSTEAFF
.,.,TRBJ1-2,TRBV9,TGTGCCAGCAGCGGCCTAGAGAAGAAAGGTTATGGCTACACCTTC,CASSGLEKKGYGYTF
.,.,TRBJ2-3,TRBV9,TGTGCCAGCAGCGTCTCGGCAGATACGCAGTATTTT,CASSVSADTQYF
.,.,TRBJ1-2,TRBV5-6,TGTGCCAGCAGCTTCACCTCCGCACCGTGGCACACCTTC,CASSFTSAPWHTF
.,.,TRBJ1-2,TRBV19,TGTGCCAGTAGGCAGGGATATGATGGCTACACCTTC,CASRQGYDGYTF
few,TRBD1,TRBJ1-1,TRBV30,TGTGCCTGGAGTGTAAGGGACAGGGGATACGGGAACACTGAAGCTTTCTTT,CAWSVRDRGYGNTEAFF
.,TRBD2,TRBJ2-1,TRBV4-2,TGTGCCAGCAGCCAAGAATCGAGCGGGGATAACAATGAGCAGTTCTTC,CASSQESSGDNNEQFF
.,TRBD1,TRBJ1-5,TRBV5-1,TGCGCCAGCAGCCAAACAGGGGAAGGACAGCCCCAGCATTTT,CASSQTGEGQPQHF
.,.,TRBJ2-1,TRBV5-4,TGTGCCAGCAGCAACTGGACGGGATACAATGAGCAGTTCTTC,CASSNWTGYNEQFF
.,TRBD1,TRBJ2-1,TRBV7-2,TGTGCCAGCAGCTCTCGACAGGGGGGGGCCTTTAATGAGCAGTTCTTC,CASSSRQGGAFNEQFF
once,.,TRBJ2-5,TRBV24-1,TGTGCCACCAGTGACTCTCAACTCACCCAAGAGACCCAGTACTTC,CATSDSQLTQETQYF
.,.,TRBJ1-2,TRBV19,TGTGCCAGTAGGGGGGACAACACGCTCCTGCTTTGGGGCTACACCTTC,CASRGDNTLLLWGYTF
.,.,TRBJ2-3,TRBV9,TGTGCCAGCACTCTAGACGTCAGCAGCACAGATACGCAGTATTTT,CASTLDVSSTDTQYF
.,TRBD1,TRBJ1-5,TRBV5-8,TGTGCCAGCAGCCCCGTCGACAGGGTTGGTCAGCCCCAGCATTTT,CASSPVDRVGQPQHF
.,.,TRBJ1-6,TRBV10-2,TGCGCCAGCAGTGTAGGGAGTAATTCACCCCTCCACTTT,CASSVGSNSPLHF
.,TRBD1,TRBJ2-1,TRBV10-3,TGTGCCATCAGTGAGCCCTCACTTGTAGACAGGGGGATAAACAATGAGCAGTTCTTC,CAISEPSLVDRGINNEQFF
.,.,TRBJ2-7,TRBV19,TGTGCCAGTAGTGGGGCAGCCAATCCTGATTACGAGCAGTACTTC,CASSGAANPDYEQYF
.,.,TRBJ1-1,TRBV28,TGTGCCAGCACCCGGGATACGAACACTGAAGCTTTCTTT,CASTRDTNTEAFF
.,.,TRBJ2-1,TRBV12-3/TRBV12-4,TGTGCCAGCAGTTTCCAAAATGAGCAGTTCTTC,CASSFQNEQFF
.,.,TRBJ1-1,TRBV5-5,TGTGCCAGCAGCTTGGATAGCACTGAAGCTTTCTTT,CASSLDSTEAFF
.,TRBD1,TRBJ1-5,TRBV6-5,TGTGCCAGCAGTTACTCGTCAGGGGGCCGTCAGCCCCAGCATTTT,CASSYSSGGRQPQHF
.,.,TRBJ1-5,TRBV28,TGTGCCAGCAGCCCTCCCGGTCGGCCCCAGCATTTT,CASSPPGRPQHF
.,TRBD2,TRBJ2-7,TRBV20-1,TGCAGTGCTAGTCCCTGGGGCGGGGGGGCAGGCTTAGCCTACGAGCAGTACTTC,CSASPWGGGAGLAYEQYF
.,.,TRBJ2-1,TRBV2,TGTGCCAGCAGGCTAGAATTGGCCAATGAGCAGTTCTTC,CASRLELANEQFF
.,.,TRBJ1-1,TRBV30,TGTGCCTGGAGTCACGGGGTAGCTTTCTTT,CAWSHGVAFF
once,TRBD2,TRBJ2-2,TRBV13,TGTGCCAGCAGCGTTGGACTAGCGACGAACACCGGGGAGCTGTTTTTT,CASSVGLATNTGELFF
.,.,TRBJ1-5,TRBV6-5,TGTGCCGGCACTAGCCGGCCCGATGGCAATCAGCCCCAGCATTTT,CAGTSRPDGNQPQHF
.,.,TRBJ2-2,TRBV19,TGTGCCAGTAGTTCAACAGGTTCGAACACCGGGGAGCTGTTTTTT,CASSSTGSNTGELFF
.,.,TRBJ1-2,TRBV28,TGTGCCAGCAGTGCCGTTGGGGGGAGGCCGCCGCACCGCTATGGCTACACCTTC,CASSAVGGRPPHRYGYTF
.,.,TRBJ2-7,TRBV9,TGTGCCAGCAGCCCAGGTCTCTACGAGCAGTACTTC,CASSPGLYEQYF
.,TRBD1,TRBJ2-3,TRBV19,TGTGCCAGTAGTATAGGGACAGGTGAAGAGAATACGCAGTATTTT,CASSIGTGEENTQYF
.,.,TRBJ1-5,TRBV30,TGTGCCTGGACGGGCAGGGATCATCAGCCCCAGCATTTT,CAWTGRDHQPQHF
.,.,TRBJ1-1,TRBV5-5,TGTGCCAGCAGCTTGACAGACTATGAAGCTTTCTTT,CASSLTDYEAFF
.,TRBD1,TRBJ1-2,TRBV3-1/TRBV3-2,TGTGCCAGCAGCCCGCGCATCGAGGGGGCGGATGGCTACACCTTC,CASSPRIEGADGYTF
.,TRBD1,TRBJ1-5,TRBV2,TGTGCCAGCAGTGAACCCCAAGACAGGGGCAATCAGCCCCAGCATTTT,CASSEPQDRGNQPQHF
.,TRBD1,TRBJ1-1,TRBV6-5,TGTGCCAGCAGTTACTCCGACAGGGCCAACACTGAAGCTTTCTTT,CASSYSDRANTEAFF
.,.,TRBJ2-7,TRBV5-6,TGTGCCAGCAGCCGGGACTTTGGGTACGAGCAGTACTTC,CASSRDFGYEQYF
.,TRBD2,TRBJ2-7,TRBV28,TGTGCCAGCAGACATACGACTAGCGGGGGGTTCTCCTACGAGCAGTACTTC,CASRHTTSGGFSYEQYF
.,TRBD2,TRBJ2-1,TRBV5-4,TGTGCCAGCAGCTTAGGTAGCGGGGAGCAAAATGAGCAGTTCTTC,CASSLGSGEQNEQFF
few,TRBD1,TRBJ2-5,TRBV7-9,TGTGCCAGCAGCCTAGGACAGGTACAGGAGACCCAGTACTTC,CASSLGQVQETQYF
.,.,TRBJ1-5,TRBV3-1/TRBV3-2,TGTGCCAGCAGCCAAGACTTGAATCAGCCCCAGCATTTT,CASSQDLNQPQHF
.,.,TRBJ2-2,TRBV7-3,TGTGCCAGCAGCCCTTCCGGGATAGGTTGGACCGGGGAGCTGTTTTTT,CASSPSGIGWTGELFF
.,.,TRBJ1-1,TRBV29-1,TGCAGCGTTCCCGGGACAATGAACACTGAAGCTTTCTTT,CSVPGTMNTEAFF
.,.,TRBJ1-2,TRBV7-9,TGTGCCAGCAGCTTAAGCCAGGTTAATGGCTACACCTTC,CASSLSQVNGYTF
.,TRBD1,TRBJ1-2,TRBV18,TGTGCCAGCTCACCCGATTATGACAGGGGGCTAAACTATGGCTACACCTTC,CASSPDYDRGLNYGYTF
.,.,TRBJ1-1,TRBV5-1,TGCGCCAGCAGCCCTGGGGGGAGGGGCACTGAAGCTTTCTTT,CASSPGGRGTEAFF
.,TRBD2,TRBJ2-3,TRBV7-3,TGTGCCAGCAGCTTAAATTTGGGGGGGTTGATGGATACGCAGTATTTT,CASSLNLGGLMDTQYF
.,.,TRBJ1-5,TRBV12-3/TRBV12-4,TGTGCCAGCAGTTTGTTTGAGGATCAGCCCCAGCATTTT,CASSLFEDQPQHF
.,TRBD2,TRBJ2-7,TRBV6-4,TGTGCCAGTAAAACTCCCAGGGGCGGACTAGCGGGGGGGCCCTACGAGCAGTACTTC,CASKTPRGGLAGGPYEQYF
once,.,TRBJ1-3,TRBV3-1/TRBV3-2,TGTGCCAGCAGCCAAACGGGTTACTCTGGAAACACCATATATTTT,CASSQTGYSGNTIYF
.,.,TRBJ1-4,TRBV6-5,TGTGCCAGCAGTTACTCCACGGGGGGTATTGAAAAACTGTTTTTT,CASSYSTGGIEKLFF
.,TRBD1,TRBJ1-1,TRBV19,TGTGCCAGTAGCCTAGACAGGGCCACTGAAGCTTTCTTT,CASSLDRATEAFF
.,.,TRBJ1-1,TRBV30,TGTGCCTGGAGTGTAATCCCTAACACTGAAGCTTTCTTT,CAWSVIPNTEAFF
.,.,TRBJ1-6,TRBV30,TGTGCCTGGACCAGAGGAAATTCACCCCTCCACTTT,CAWTRGNSPLHF